Listed here are 21 T cell receptor beta chains from one sample, sequenced in a study of shared clonotypes between healthy human individuals. The table came from immunoSEQ multiplex PCR; TCRdb's copy has only in-frame clones and leaves some out. This table holds 2,500,000 or so clones, around 94% found once. Sequenced input: naive CD4+ T cells sorted from blood. Subset meaning: CD45RA+ positively selected. These receptors were collected from a man aged 18 to 30 in good health.

The chain has TRBV6-5 and TRBJ1-6; the D is unclear. The CDR3 has 13 amino acids. Germline V gene sequence: CDR1 MNHEY, CDR2 SVGAGI. V shed 2 bases and J shed 7 bases, with 6 bases lying between them. The CDR3 here is CASSYAQNSPLHF. The DNA of the CDR3 is TGTGCCAGCAGTTACGCCCAAAATTCACCCCTCCACTTT.

The CDR3 loop reads CASRIGSSTDTQYF. The CDR3 region has the DNA TGTGCCAGCAGGATCGGTTCTAGCACAGATACGCAGTATTTT. The chain recombines TRBV6-1 with TRBJ2-3; D gene unclear. Trimming pared 6 bases from V and 0 bases from J, leaving 10 bases between. The CDR3 is 14 amino acids. The germline gives CDR1 MNHNS, CDR2 SASEGT.

This clone was seen only once. The J gene is TRBJ1-6, the V gene TRBV28; D is possibly TRBD1 (5 bases). CDR3 length equals 14 residues. Trimming shortened V by 6 bases and J by 3 bases, and 9 bases separated the two germline ends. Germline assignment: CDR1 MDHEN and CDR2 SYDVKM. The CDR3 DNA is TGTGCCAGCAGGACCGACAGCTATAATTCACCCCTCCACTTT. This translates into CASRTDSYNSPLHF.

Points on this clone: Sequence at one end of the junction differs from germline and may be a read error. DNA for the CDR3: TGTGCCAGCAGCCCCCAACTAAACACTGAAGCTTTCTTT. Its translation is CASSPQLNTEAFF. The chain carries TRBV5-1 and TRBJ1-1; D unresolved. This CDR3 has 13 residues. Per germline, CDR1 SGHRS and CDR2 YFSETQ.

The CDR3 nucleotides read TGCGCCAGCAGCCGGGAGACCTACAATGAGCAGTTCTTC. Translating it yields CASSRETYNEQFF. The genes are TRBV4-3 and TRBJ2-1; perhaps TRBD2 as D (5 bases). The V gene's germline CDR1 is LGHNA and CDR2 YSLEER. The CDR3 is 13 amino acids. Trimming stripped 4 bases from V and 2 bases from J, with 6 bases between.

This rearrangement joins TRBV9 to TRBJ2-3; D might be TRBD2 (5 bases). Germline-derived CDR1 and CDR2 are SGDLS and YYNGEE. The V end lost 2 bases, the J end lost 0 bases, and 10 bases lay between the germline ends. This CDR3 has 15 residues. CDR3 nucleotide sequence: TGTGCCAGCAGCGTCCAAGTAGCGAGCACAGATACGCAGTATTTT. This gives the protein CASSVQVASTDTQYF.

The chain links TRBV5-5 to TRBJ2-7; 8 bases fit TRBD1. The CDR3 covers 15 residues. Losses at the gene ends were 4 bases for V and 3 bases for J; bases not matched to a gene: 9. Germline-derived CDR1 and CDR2 are SGHKS and YYEKEE (reference sequence). The chain's CDR3 is CASSLLWDRYYEQYF. The CDR3 DNA is TGTGCCAGCAGCCTTCTTTGGGACAGGTACTACGAGCAGTACTTC.

V usage is TRBV2 and J usage is TRBJ2-7, with D possibly called TRBD1 or TRBD2 (5 bases each). The CDR3 has 12 amino acids. Trimming took 6 bases from V and 5 from J, leaving 11 bases between them. Germline V lookup: CDR1 SNHLY, CDR2 FYNNEI. CDR3 sequence reads: CASSLRGDEQYF. In DNA form, the CDR3 reads TGTGCCAGCAGCCTTAGGGGAGACGAGCAGTACTTC.

V usage is TRBV7-2 and J usage is TRBJ2-3; TRBD2 matches at 11 bases. This CDR3 contains 16 residues. J gave up 4 bases and V 7 bases, and 10 bases lay outside the gene matches. Germline values: CDR1 SGHTA, CDR2 FQGNSA. CDR3 in DNA: TGTGCCAGCACTCCTAGCCTAGCGGGAGGAGCAGATACGCAGTATTTT. This sequence encodes CASTPSLAGGADTQYF.

Here the CDR3 reads CASSDSGGDSNQPQHF. The DNA of the CDR3 is TGTGCCAGCAGTGACTCAGGCGGTGATAGCAATCAGCCCCAGCATTTT. The V gene is TRBV6-4, the J gene TRBJ1-5; D is undetermined. Between the trimmed V and J ends, which lost 0 bases and 0 bases, there was a span of 9 bases. In germline, CDR1 is MRHNA, CDR2 SNTAGT. This CDR3 is built from 16 residues.

The chain employs TRBV2 and TRBJ1-5, with a possible D match to TRBD1 (5 bases). The germline V and J ends were trimmed by 6 bases and 2 bases, with 14 bases remaining between them. There are 15 residues in the CDR3. Germline V gives CDR1 SNHLY, CDR2 FYNNEI. As DNA, the CDR3 is TGTGCCAGCAGGCAGGCGGACATCGGCAATCAGCCCCAGCATTTT. The encoded protein is CASRQADIGNQPQHF. Full variable domain (outside the CDR3, taken from reference TRBV2 and TRBJ1-5): EPEVTQTPSHQVTQMGQEVILRCVPISNHLYFYWYRQILGQKVEFLVSFYNNEISEKSEIFDDQFSVERPDGSNFTLKIRSTKLEDSAMYFCASRQADIGNQPQHFGDGTRLSIL.

The chain uses TRBV5-4 and TRBJ2-1; 8 bases line up with TRBD2. V lost 9 bases to trimming and J lost 0 bases; unmatched junction nucleotides: 5. The CDR3 contains 14 residues. CDR1 and CDR2 (germline): SGHNT, YYREEE (reference sequence). This CDR3 is CAISGESSYNEQFF. The CDR3 DNA sequence: TGTGCCATTAGCGGGGAGAGCTCCTACAATGAGCAGTTCTTC.

This clone has a single count. The genes are TRBV27 and TRBJ1-1; no reliable D call. Germline V gene data show CDR1 as MNHEY and CDR2 as SMNVEV (reference sequence). V was cut by 4 bases and J by 4 bases, with 16 bases left in between. CDR3 length equals 15 residues. The CDR3 sequence: CASSSLPIRGTEAFF. In DNA, the CDR3 is TGTGCCAGCAGTTCACTTCCCATCCGGGGCACTGAAGCTTTCTTT.

This chain uses TRBV27 with TRBJ1-2; D might be TRBD1 (6 bases). Per the germline V gene, CDR1 is MNHEY and CDR2 is SMNVEV (reference sequence). V lost 8 bases, J lost 8 bases, and 18 bases lay in between. The CDR3 is made up of 13 amino acids. The CDR3 bases are TGTGCCAGCCAGGCGACAGGCGGAGAAGGCTACACCTTC. It encodes CASQATGGEGYTF.

The rearrangement uses TRBV18 and TRBJ2-7, with TRBD2 matching over 7 bases. V lost 2 bases to trimming and J lost 5 bases; unmatched junction nucleotides: 18. The CDR3 loop spans 18 amino acids. CDR1 and CDR2 (germline): KGHSH, LQKENI. CDR3 nucleotide sequence: TGTGCCAGCTCACCAGCGAAACTCGGGGCCGGCGGGAGTCACGAGCAGTACTTC. This sequence encodes CASSPAKLGAGGSHEQYF.

This chain connects TRBV9 to TRBJ2-7, with 9 bases that match TRBD1. The germline gives CDR1 SGDLS, CDR2 YYNGEE. After removal of 0 bases from V and 2 bases from J, the junction contained 3 bases not matched to a gene. CDR3 length: 15 amino acids. CDR3 in amino acids: CASSVDDRGTYEQYF. The CDR3 coding sequence is TGTGCCAGCAGCGTAGATGACAGGGGGACCTACGAGCAGTACTTC.

The chain links TRBV14 to TRBJ1-1, with D hard to call. V was clipped by 7 bases and J by 1 base, with 13 bases between them. CDR3 size: 14 residues. The germline V gene has CDR1 SGHDN and CDR2 FVKESK. The CDR3 sequence is CASNSQTSNTEAFF. DNA of the CDR3: TGTGCCAGCAACTCACAGACTTCGAACACTGAAGCTTTCTTT. The full variable domain, its missing parts supplied by reference TRBV14 and TRBJ1-1, is EAGVTQFPSHSVIEKGQTVTLRCDPISGHDNLYWYRRVMGKEIKFLLHFVKESKQDESGMPNNRFLAERTGGTYSTLKVQPAELEDSGVYFCASNSQTSNTEAFFGQGTRLTVV.

CDR3 in amino acids: CASSPRPGTSVSPQYF. In nucleotides, the CDR3 is TGTGCCAGTAGCCCCCGTCCTGGGACTAGCGTCTCTCCCCAGTACTTC. The chain carries TRBV19 and TRBJ2-5; 10 bases map to TRBD2. The germline V gene has CDR1 LNHDA and CDR2 SQIVND (reference sequence). This CDR3 region has 16 residues. Trimming at V came to 6 bases and at J to 9 bases, leaving 16 bases not matched to a gene.

The CDR3 spells CASSSSGNYGYTF. The CDR3 nucleotides are TGCGCCAGCAGCTCCTCTGGTAACTATGGCTACACCTTC. The chain is built from TRBV5-1 and TRBJ1-2; D is ambiguous. V was clipped by 3 bases and J by 1 base, with 7 bases between them. The CDR3 runs to 13 residues. The V gene's germline CDR1 is SGHRS and CDR2 YFSETQ.

This clone was seen just once. The V gene is TRBV6-1, the J gene TRBJ2-1, with a possible D match to TRBD1 (5 bases). The CDR3 consists of 14 residues. The germline CDR1 and CDR2 sequences are MNHNS and SASEGT. V lost 8 bases and J 10 bases, leaving 21 bases between the germline ends. DNA of the CDR3: TGTGCCAGCGCGGTTCAGGGCGCAGGTGGCGAGCAGTTCTTC. Translation gives CASAVQGAGGEQFF.

In its sample, this clone was seen once. Distinct nucleotide sequences in the sample also encode this CDR3. The J gene is TRBJ2-5, the V gene TRBV10-3; D not certain. Germline CDR1 is ENHRY and CDR2 is SYGVKD. Trimming took off 4 bases at V and 2 bases at J, with 8 bases between the two ends. The CDR3 extends over 13 amino acids. The DNA for the CDR3 is TGTGCCATCAGTGGGGCAGGTCAAGAGACCCAGTACTTC. Translating it yields CAISGAGQETQYF.